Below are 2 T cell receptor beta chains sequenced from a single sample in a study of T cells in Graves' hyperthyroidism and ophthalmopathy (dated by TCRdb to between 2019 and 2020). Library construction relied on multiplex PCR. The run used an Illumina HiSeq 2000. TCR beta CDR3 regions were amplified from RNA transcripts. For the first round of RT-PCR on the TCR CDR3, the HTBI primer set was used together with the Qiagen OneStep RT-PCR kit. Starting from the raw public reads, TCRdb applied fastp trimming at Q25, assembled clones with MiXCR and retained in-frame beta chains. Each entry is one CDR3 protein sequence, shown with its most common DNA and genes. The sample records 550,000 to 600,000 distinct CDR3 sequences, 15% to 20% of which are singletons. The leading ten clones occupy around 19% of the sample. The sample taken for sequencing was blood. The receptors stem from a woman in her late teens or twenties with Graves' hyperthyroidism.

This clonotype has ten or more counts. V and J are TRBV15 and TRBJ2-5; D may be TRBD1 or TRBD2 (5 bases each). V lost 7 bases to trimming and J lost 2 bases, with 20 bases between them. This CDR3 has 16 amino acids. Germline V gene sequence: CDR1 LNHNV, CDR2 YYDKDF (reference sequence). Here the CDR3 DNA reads TGTGCCACCAAGTTGAGTGCATGGGGGTCTCAAGAGACCCAGTACTTC. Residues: CATKLSAWGSQETQYF. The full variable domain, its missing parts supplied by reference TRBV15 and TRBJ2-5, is DAMVIQNPRYQVTQFGKPVTLSCSQTLNHNVMYWYQQKSSQAPKLLFHYYDKDFNNEADTPDNFQSRRPNTSFCFLDIRSPGLGDTAMYLCATKLSAWGSQETQYFGPGTRLLVL.

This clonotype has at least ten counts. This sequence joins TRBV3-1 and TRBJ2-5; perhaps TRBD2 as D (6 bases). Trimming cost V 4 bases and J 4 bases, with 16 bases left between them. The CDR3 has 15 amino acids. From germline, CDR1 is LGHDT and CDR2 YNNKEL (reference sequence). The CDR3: CASSLGTSTAETQYF. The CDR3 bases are TGTGCCAGCAGCCTCGGGACTTCTACGGCAGAGACCCAGTACTTC.